This TCR beta chain is from a study of blood T cell repertoires in COVID-19. Across the whole study: Samples taken during acute and convalescent COVID-19 were collected in the United States, Italy and Spain.

Germline loops: CDR1 SGHDT, CDR2 YYEEEE. CDR3 length: 14 amino acids. With 4 bases clipped from V and 2 bases from J, the junction kept 3 bases outside the gene matches. As originally analysed: Researchers report that nucleated cell counts were estimated from reference gene primer amplification. The table came from immunoSEQ multiplex PCR; TCRdb's copy has only in-frame clones and leaves some out. The V and J calls and clone size were taken over from that table, and D and trimming were inferred from the DNA. Among 150,000 to 180,000 clones, around 85% were seen once, and the ten largest hold 0.63%. This clone occurred a few times. Seattle's cohort entered during active infection and was followed longitudinally.

Source material: peripheral blood. The chain has TRBV5-6 and TRBJ1-2; 9 bases line up with TRBD1. This TCR was sampled from a man between 60 and 70 years old with COVID-19, enrolled during active disease. The CDR3 DNA is TGTGCCAGCAGCCCGGGACAGGGAAACTATGGCTACACCTTC. Protein product: CASSPGQGNYGYTF.